A selection of T cell receptor beta chains follows, all from one sample in a study of T-cell memory formation after mild COVID-19. One entry per CDR3 protein, called by TCRdb with MiXCR from the 5' RACE reads. The table has approximately 410,000 distinct CDR3 sequences, about 25% seen once; the top ten hold less than 15%. The material sequenced was PBMCs or a T cell subset sorted from them (not recorded which). The receptor set was obtained from an adult woman who had mild COVID-19 (a few samples of this study predate the infection). Cell type and time point are not known. Both conserved end residues are part of each CDR3. A D gene is named only where the DNA matches it firmly. The size field is filled for only some rows; it gives once, few, many or a size class.

size	length	D	V	J	CDR3	DNA
few	15	-	TRBV20-1	TRBJ2-5	CSATNAGSHEETQYF	TGCAGTGCTACCAATGCGGGGTCCCATGAGGAGACCCAGTACTTC
few	15	-	TRBV7-9	TRBJ1-5	CASSLTTGPNQPQHF	TGTGCCAGCAGCTTAACCACAGGGCCCAATCAGCCCCAGCATTTT
few	13	-	TRBV27	TRBJ2-7	CASSSGLLYEQYF	TGTGCCAGCAGTTCGGGACTCCTCTACGAGCAGTACTTC
few	15	-	TRBV6-6	TRBJ1-1	CASSYSSSTNTEAFF	TGTGCCAGCAGTTACTCATCCAGCACGAACACTGAAGCTTTCTTT
few	17	-	TRBV4-1	TRBJ2-1	CATRISSSESSYNEQFF	TGCGCCACCCGAATTTCTAGCTCTGAAAGCTCCTACAATGAGCAGTTCTTC
many	15	-	TRBV11-2	TRBJ2-3	CASSPPLDSTDTQYF	TGTGCCAGCAGCCCGCCGCTTGACAGCACAGATACGCAGTATTTT
few	14	-	TRBV12-3/TRBV12-4	TRBJ2-5	CASSLGNRQETQYF	TGTGCCAGCAGTTTGGGCAATAGGCAGGAGACCCAGTACTTC
-	14	-	TRBV5-1	TRBJ2-5	CASSLESAQETQYF	TGCGCCAGCAGCTTGGAAAGCGCCCAAGAGACCCAGTACTTC
-	16	TRBD1	TRBV12-5	TRBJ1-5	CASVRGTGYSNQPQHF	TGTGCTAGTGTCCGGGGGACAGGCTATAGCAATCAGCCCCAGCATTTT
-	14	-	TRBV11-3	TRBJ1-4	CASSFSGYNEKLFF	TGTGCCAGCAGCTTTTCAGGGTACAATGAAAAACTGTTTTTT
few	15	TRBD2	TRBV15	TRBJ2-5	CATSRAGTSHETQYF	TGTGCCACCAGCAGAGCCGGGACTAGCCATGAGACCCAGTACTTC
-	14	TRBD1	TRBV29-1	TRBJ2-5	CSVEDGTGTETQYF	TGCAGCGTTGAAGATGGGACAGGGACAGAGACCCAGTACTTC
-	14	-	TRBV12-3/TRBV12-4	TRBJ2-3	CASDSGASTDTQYF	TGTGCCAGCGATTCGGGGGCATCCACAGATACGCAGTATTTT
-	15	-	TRBV7-2	TRBJ2-2	CASSLALTVAGELFF	TGTGCCAGCAGCTTAGCGCTGACAGTTGCCGGGGAGCTGTTTTTT
-	15	TRBD2	TRBV7-9	TRBJ2-1	CASSLLAGHGNEQFF	TGTGCCAGCAGCTTACTAGCGGGTCATGGCAATGAGCAGTTCTTC
few	15	TRBD1	TRBV6-2/TRBV6-3	TRBJ1-5	CASRLGDSGGQPQHF	TGTGCCAGCAGGTTGGGGGACAGCGGGGGGCAGCCCCAGCATTTT
-	13	TRBD2	TRBV14	TRBJ2-5	CASSESGEETQYF	TGTGCCAGCAGCGAAAGCGGGGAAGAGACCCAGTACTTC
-	17	TRBD1	TRBV7-6	TRBJ2-4	CASSPGTGSIAKNIQYF	TGTGCCAGCAGCCCTGGGACAGGGTCAATAGCCAAAAACATTCAGTACTTC
many	15	-	TRBV4-3	TRBJ1-5	CASSQDWADNQPQHF	TGCGCCAGCAGCCAAGACTGGGCAGACAATCAGCCCCAGCATTTT
-	15	-	TRBV24-1	TRBJ2-5	CATSVAGHLQETQYF	TGTGCCACCAGTGTGGCGGGGCACCTCCAAGAGACCCAGTACTTC
-	16	-	TRBV21-1	TRBJ2-7	CASSKVEGPDSYEQYF	TGTGCCAGCAGCAAAGTAGAGGGACCGGACTCCTACGAGCAGTACTTC
-	15	TRBD2	TRBV20-1	TRBJ2-7	CSARAASGAYYEQYF	TGCAGTGCTAGAGCGGCTAGCGGGGCATACTACGAGCAGTACTTC
-	14	TRBD1	TRBV5-6	TRBJ1-1	CATHGTGMNTEAFF	TGTGCCACCCACGGGACAGGGATGAACACTGAAGCTTTCTTT
few	11	-	TRBV11-2	TRBJ2-3	CASTTGDTQYF	TGTGCCAGCACCACGGGAGATACGCAGTATTTT
-	18	TRBD1	TRBV6-5	TRBJ2-2	CASSYSIRAQGVAGELFF	TGTGCCAGCAGTTACTCGATTCGCGCCCAGGGGGTAGCCGGGGAGCTGTTTTTT
-	14	-	TRBV20-1	TRBJ2-5	CSARSGDPQETQYF	TGCAGTGCTAGGTCGGGGGACCCCCAAGAGACCCAGTACTTC
-	16	TRBD1	TRBV4-1	TRBJ2-2	CASSQVPRGRAGELFF	TGCGCCAGCAGCCAAGTGCCCAGGGGGCGGGCCGGGGAGCTGTTTTTT
-	16	TRBD2	TRBV6-5	TRBJ2-1	CASSRVAGPSYNEQFF	TGTGCCAGCAGTAGAGTAGCGGGCCCCTCCTACAATGAGCAGTTCTTC
-	11	-	TRBV6-1	TRBJ1-2	CASTGLRGYTF	TGTGCCAGCACAGGGTTGAGGGGCTACACCTTC
-	18	TRBD2	TRBV4-2	TRBJ2-3	CASSQERHSGGVTDTQYF	TGTGCCAGCAGCCAAGAACGGCATAGCGGGGGTGTAACAGATACGCAGTATTTT
-	17	TRBD2	TRBV20-1	TRBJ2-3	CSAKVIESGRVRDTQYF	TGCAGTGCCAAAGTCATTGAGAGCGGGAGGGTCCGGGATACGCAGTATTTT
-	14	-	TRBV23-1	TRBJ1-1	CASTRRVPSMEAFF	TGCGCCAGCACGAGGAGGGTCCCTAGTATGGAAGCTTTCTTT
-	14	-	TRBV7-9	TRBJ1-5	CASSFGGDPQPQHF	TGTGCCAGCAGCTTCGGGGGGGACCCTCAGCCCCAGCATTTT
-	16	TRBD2	TRBV27	TRBJ2-4	CASRRGSGGDKNIQYF	TGTGCCAGCAGAAGGGGTAGCGGGGGGGACAAAAACATTCAGTACTTC
many	14	-	TRBV20-1	TRBJ2-4	CSAAHRVDKNIQYF	TGCAGTGCTGCCCACAGGGTTGACAAAAACATTCAGTACTTC
-	15	TRBD1	TRBV20-1	TRBJ2-7	CSATYPGTGTYEQYF	TGCAGTGCTACCTACCCCGGGACAGGAACCTACGAGCAGTACTTC
-	15	-	TRBV5-1	TRBJ1-4	CASSLGGTRNEKLFF	TGCGCCAGCAGCTTGGGGGGGACGAGAAATGAAAAACTGTTTTTT
few	16	TRBD1	TRBV12-3/TRBV12-4	TRBJ2-1	CASSPDRGSSYNEQFF	TGTGCCAGCAGTCCGGACAGGGGGAGCTCCTACAATGAGCAGTTCTTC
few	18	TRBD1	TRBV4-1	TRBJ1-5	CASSQESGAGGHNQPQHF	TGCGCCAGCAGCCAAGAGAGCGGGGCAGGGGGCCACAATCAGCCCCAGCATTTT
-	16	TRBD1	TRBV9	TRBJ1-6	CASSVAQDRGDSPLHF	TGTGCCAGCAGCGTAGCACAGGACAGGGGCGATTCACCCCTCCACTTT
-	16	TRBD2	TRBV12-3/TRBV12-4	TRBJ2-1	CASSGPLSGRYNEQFF	TGTGCCAGCAGTGGCCCTTTAAGCGGGAGGTACAATGAGCAGTTCTTC
few	14	-	TRBV7-9	TRBJ2-7	CASSFPGSSYEQYF	TGTGCCAGCAGCTTCCCAGGGAGCTCCTACGAGCAGTACTTC
few	15	-	TRBV7-9	TRBJ2-7	CASSSDRSVAYEQYF	TGTGCCAGCAGCTCAGACCGATCCGTTGCCTACGAGCAGTACTTC
few	14	TRBD1	TRBV20-1	TRBJ1-5	CSALRDRGNQPQHF	TGCAGTGCTTTGCGGGACAGGGGAAATCAGCCCCAGCATTTT
few	13	-	TRBV7-9	TRBJ1-2	CASSSNRQYGYTF	TGTGCCAGCAGCTCCAATAGACAGTATGGCTACACCTTC
-	15	-	TRBV12-3/TRBV12-4	TRBJ2-7	CASSSSTGSPYEQYF	-
few	17	-	TRBV7-6	TRBJ2-2	CASSLAFGTGNTGELFF	TGTGCCAGCAGCTTAGCCTTTGGGACGGGAAACACCGGGGAGCTGTTTTTT
-	14	-	TRBV12-3/TRBV12-4	TRBJ1-5	CASSLVEDVQPQHF	TGTGCCAGCAGTTTAGTGGAGGACGTTCAGCCCCAGCATTTT
few	16	TRBD2	TRBV18	TRBJ2-7	CASSLLSGGAYYEQYF	TGTGCCAGCTCACTGCTTAGCGGGGGGGCCTACTACGAGCAGTACTTC
-	14	-	TRBV2	TRBJ2-7	CASSVDRSPREQYF	TGTGCCAGCAGTGTAGACCGCAGCCCACGAGAGCAGTACTTC
few	16	TRBD2	TRBV6-2/TRBV6-3	TRBJ2-7	CASSSPREGKAYEQYF	TGTGCCAGCAGTTCGCCCCGGGAGGGAAAGGCCTACGAGCAGTACTTC
few	13	TRBD1	TRBV19	TRBJ1-1	CASSRGQFTEAFF	TGTGCCAGTAGTCGGGGACAGTTCACTGAAGCTTTCTTT
-	11	-	TRBV27	TRBJ1-1	CASRGTSEAFF	TGTGCCAGCCGCGGGACTTCTGAAGCTTTCTTT
many	13	TRBD1	TRBV12-5	TRBJ1-1	CASGLTGQAEAFF	TGTGCTAGTGGCCTGACAGGGCAGGCTGAAGCTTTCTTT
many	14	TRBD1	TRBV20-1	TRBJ2-3	CSASSRGRTDTQYF	TGCAGTGCTAGTTCTAGGGGGCGGACAGATACGCAGTATTTT
-	11	TRBD1	TRBV25-1	TRBJ2-7	CASSRTGRQYF	TGTGCCAGCAGCCGGACAGGCAGGCAGTACTTC
-	14	-	TRBV5-1	TRBJ2-7	CASSSQPNQYEQYF	TGCGCCAGCTCTAGCCAACCCAACCAATACGAGCAGTACTTC
-	15	-	TRBV19	TRBJ1-1	CASSTRQRRNTEAFF	TGTGCCAGTAGTACCCGACAGAGGAGGAACACTGAAGCTTTCTTT